Each of the 25 T cell receptor beta chains below was sequenced from the same sample in a study of blood T cell repertoires in COVID-19. Profiled with immunoSEQ multiplex PCR; TCRdb holds only in-frame clones, not every one. The repertoire consists of some 290,000 clones, with roughly nine tenths occurring once and the leading ten covering 2.5% to 3.5%. Sequenced: peripheral blood. The receptors stem from a woman aged 25-40 years with COVID-19, enrolled during active disease.

This sequence joins TRBV4-1 and TRBJ2-1, with 7 bases fitting TRBD2. V trimming: 4 bases; J trimming: 4 bases; junction bases outside the gene matches: 19. The CDR3 totals 19 residues. Germline V gene data show CDR1 as MGHRA and CDR2 as YSYEKL. The CDR3 region is CASSPQNVVLAEVYNEQFF. The CDR3 DNA is TGCGCCAGCAGCCCTCAAAATGTCGTGCTAGCGGAGGTATACAATGAGCAGTTCTTC.

The chain couples TRBV30 to TRBJ2-3, with 7 bases lining up with TRBD1. Germline V gene lookup returns CDR1 GTSNPN and CDR2 SVGIG (reference sequence). V dropped 7 bases and J dropped 2; count of bases not matched to a gene: 9. The CDR3 totals 14 residues. CDR3 nucleotides: TGTGCCTCTACAGGGGCCTCCTTCACAGATACGCAGTATTTT. Protein product: CASTGASFTDTQYF. Based on the CDR3 plus reference TRBV30 and TRBJ2-3, the full variable domain is SQTIHQWPATLVQPVGSPLSLECTVEGTSNPNLYWYRQAAGRGLQLLFYSVGIGQISSEVPQNLSASRPQDRQFILSSKKLLLSDSGFYLCASTGASFTDTQYFGPGTRLTVL.

The chain employs TRBV2 and TRBJ1-2; maybe TRBD1 (5 bases). The V end lost 8 bases, the J end lost 0 bases, and 16 bases lay between the germline ends. The CDR3 has 15 residues. The germline CDR1 and CDR2 sequences are SNHLY and FYNNEI. In DNA, the CDR3 is TGTGCCAGCTCCATGGACAACAGCCCTAACTATGGCTACACCTTC. It yields the protein CASSMDNSPNYGYTF.

The chain combines TRBV5-6 with TRBJ2-1; maybe TRBD2 (6 bases). Between the trimmed V and J ends, which lost 4 bases and 9 bases, there was a span of 8 bases. The CDR3 has 11 amino acids. Germline V gene sequence: CDR1 SGHDT, CDR2 YYEEEE. The CDR3 DNA is TGTGCCAGCAGCCTTAGCGGTGAGCAGTTCTTC. Its protein product is CASSLSGEQFF.

The V gene is TRBV24-1, the J gene TRBJ2-3, with TRBD2 as a possible D gene (5 bases). CDR1 and CDR2 (germline): KGHDR, SFDVKD. CDR3 length: 15 residues. Trimming took 4 bases from V and 1 from J, leaving 11 bases between them. The CDR3 nucleotides are TGTGCCACCAGTGACCCAACTAGGGGCACAGATACGCAGTATTTT. Its translation: CATSDPTRGTDTQYF.

The CDR3 sequence is CASSDGRVAGADTQYF. As DNA, the CDR3 is TGTGCCAGCAGCGATGGTCGGGTGGCGGGAGCAGATACGCAGTATTTT. This chain links TRBV5-4 with TRBJ2-3; 7 bases match TRBD2. Trimming took 4 bases from V and 4 from J; bases not matched to a gene: 12. CDR3 length equals 16 residues. Germline V gene lookup returns CDR1 SGHNT and CDR2 YYREEE (reference sequence).

The rearrangement uses TRBV4-1 and TRBJ1-1; TRBD1 is a possible D gene (5 bases). The CDR3 has 20 residues. The germline gives CDR1 MGHRA, CDR2 YSYEKL. The germline V and J ends were trimmed by 4 bases and 0 bases, with 27 bases remaining between them. CDR3 sequence (DNA): TGCGCCAGCAGCCCCTCGCAAACCCTTCTTACACAGGACATGAACACTGAAGCTTTCTTT. Its translation is CASSPSQTLLTQDMNTEAFF.

J is TRBJ1-5 and V is TRBV4-2; 7 bases map to TRBD1. Germline trimming cut 4 bases from V and 5 bases from J; bases unmatched to any gene: 11. Germline V lookup: CDR1 LGHNA, CDR2 YNFKEQ. This CDR3 has 16 residues. CDR3 DNA: TGTGCCAGCAGCCCAATCGGGGCAGGGGGTGATCAGCCCCAGCATTTT. It codes for CASSPIGAGGDQPQHF.

V gene TRBV29-1 combines with J gene TRBJ1-1; a possible D gene is TRBD1 (5 bases). CDR1 and CDR2 (germline): SQVTM, ANQGSEA. This CDR3 is 13 amino acids long. Trimming shortened V by 5 bases and J by 4 bases, and 14 bases separated the two germline ends. The CDR3 here is CSVSGGDRTEAFF. The CDR3, as DNA: TGCAGCGTTTCCGGCGGGGACCGCACTGAAGCTTTCTTT.

The V call is TRBV29-1, the J call TRBJ1-1; TRBD1 matches 7 bases. The ends lost 5 bases at V and 1 base at J; junction bases unmatched: 4. CDR3 length: 13 residues. Looked up from germline, CDR1 is SQVTM and CDR2 is ANQGSEA. The CDR3 DNA reads TGCAGCGTTACCACAGGGGCGAACACTGAAGCTTTCTTT. This encodes CSVTTGANTEAFF.

This chain links TRBV6-2 or TRBV6-3 with TRBJ1-5, with TRBD1 identical over 7 bases. Germline CDR1 MNHEY, CDR2 SVGEGT. V shed 5 bases, J shed 0 bases, and the junction held 13 bases outside the gene matches. CDR3 length: 18 amino acids. The CDR3 spells CASSPWRTGGFSNQPQHF. The CDR3 DNA reads as TGTGCCAGCAGTCCGTGGCGGACAGGAGGATTTAGCAATCAGCCCCAGCATTTT.

The rearrangement uses TRBV28 and TRBJ2-2; 9 nucleotides match TRBD1. Losses at the gene ends were 7 bases for V and 6 bases for J; bases not matched to a gene: 6. CDR1 and CDR2 (germline): MDHEN, SYDVKM. The CDR3 has 14 amino acids. The CDR3: CASKKQGAAGELFF. CDR3 bases: TGTGCCAGCAAAAAACAGGGGGCGGCCGGGGAGCTGTTTTTT.

The chain employs TRBV3-1 (or the pseudogene TRBV3-2) and TRBJ1-1, with D perhaps TRBD1 (5 bases). The CDR3 is 12 amino acids. V was shortened by 0 bases and J by 7 bases, with 6 bases between the two germline ends. From germline, CDR1 is LGHDT and CDR2 YNNKEL (reference sequence). CDR3 loop: CASSQDRVEAFF. CDR3 DNA sequence: TGTGCCAGCAGCCAAGACAGGGTTGAAGCTTTCTTT.

This clone was detected only once. The J gene is TRBJ2-7, the V gene TRBV11-2; 9 bases line up with TRBD1. V lost 3 bases and J lost 3; bases outside the gene matches: 3. This CDR3 has 14 amino acids. CDR1 is SGHAT, CDR2 FQNNGV, per germline. For the CDR3, the DNA is TGTGCCAGCAGCTTCGACAGGGGGGACTACGAGCAGTACTTC. Translated, it gives CASSFDRGDYEQYF.

The V gene is TRBV6-4, the J gene TRBJ1-1, with D possibly TRBD1 on 5 matching bases. CDR3 length: 18 amino acids. Trimming cost V 2 bases and J 6 bases, with 25 bases left between them. Germline CDR1 MRHNA, CDR2 SNTAGT. The CDR3 region has the DNA TGTGCCAGCAGTGACCTTAAGGCTACAGGAAAAGCAGGTGCTGAAGCTTTCTTT. Its translation: CASSDLKATGKAGAEAFF.

The chain recombines TRBV19 with TRBJ2-3; no clear D. This CDR3 is built from 16 residues. Trimming shortened V by 0 bases and J by 8 bases, and 18 bases separated the two germline ends. CDR1 is LNHDA, CDR2 SQIVND, per germline (reference sequence). CDR3 sequence reads: CASSIESGRLPGTQYF. DNA for the CDR3: TGTGCCAGTAGTATAGAGTCAGGAAGGCTACCCGGTACGCAGTATTTT.

This clone was recorded once. CDR3 region: CASSHATGQYSGNTIYF. The DNA for the CDR3 is TGTGCCAGCAGCCACGCTACTGGGCAGTACTCTGGAAACACCATATATTTT. The V gene is TRBV4-2, the J gene TRBJ1-3; D uncertain. Per germline, CDR1 LGHNA and CDR2 YNFKEQ. This CDR3 is 17 amino acids long. The V gene lost 3 bases and the J gene lost 0 bases, with 15 bases spanning the gap.

The chain employs TRBV9 and TRBJ2-3; 9 nucleotides align to TRBD1. The ends lost 4 bases at V and 7 bases at J; junction bases unmatched: 7. The CDR3 loop spans 14 amino acids. Germline CDR1 and CDR2: SGDLS and YYNGEE. CDR3 bases: TGTGCCAGCAGCTCTGGACAGGGGTTGCATACGCAGTATTTT. This sequence encodes CASSSGQGLHTQYF.

The chain carries TRBV5-1 and TRBJ2-3, with 9 bases lining up with TRBD1. Germline trimming cut 4 bases from V and 5 bases from J; bases unmatched to any gene: 5. The CDR3 is made up of 14 amino acids. Germline loops: CDR1 SGHRS, CDR2 YFSETQ. The CDR3 DNA reads as TGCGCCAGCAGCATCGGGACAGGGAAAGATACGCAGTATTTT. It yields the protein CASSIGTGKDTQYF.

V and J are TRBV27 and TRBJ2-2, with TRBD2 matching 8 bases. The V gene end was trimmed by 8 bases and the J gene end by 8 bases; junction bases not matched to a gene: 7. Germline V gene sequence: CDR1 MNHEY, CDR2 SMNVEV (reference sequence). The CDR3 is 13 residues long. CDR3 sequence: CASRIAGSGELFF. The CDR3 DNA sequence: TGTGCCAGCCGGATAGCGGGAAGTGGGGAGCTGTTTTTT.

The J gene is TRBJ1-2, the V gene TRBV7-2, with 7 nucleotides matching TRBD1. The germline V gene encodes CDR1 SGHTA and CDR2 FQGNSA. The V and J ends lost 3 bases and 5 bases, in that order; junction bases with no gene match: 6. This CDR3 has 14 amino acids. CDR3 sequence (DNA): TGTGCCAGCAGCTTGGCAGGGACAGTTTATGGCTACACCTTC. Its protein product is CASSLAGTVYGYTF.

The chain carries TRBV2 and TRBJ2-1; 8 positions agree with TRBD2. Germline V CDR1 and CDR2: SNHLY, FYNNEI. The CDR3 is 15 amino acids. Trimming cost V 3 bases and J 10 bases; bases outside gene matches: 11. This chain's CDR3 is CASSDLPGRAEEQFF. DNA of the CDR3: TGTGCCAGCAGTGATCTTCCCGGGAGGGCCGAAGAGCAGTTCTTC.

The CDR3 nucleotides are TGTGCCAGCAGCCGCCCTCAACAGAGATATGGCTACACCTTC. Protein: CASSRPQQRYGYTF. The chain joins TRBV7-2 to TRBJ1-2; D remains ambiguous. Per the germline V gene, CDR1 is SGHTA and CDR2 is FQGNSA. This CDR3 spans 14 amino acids. V was pared by 5 bases and J by 5 bases, with 15 bases between.

The rearrangement links TRBV2 to TRBJ1-5; 10 nucleotides align to TRBD1. V lost 3 bases and J lost 4; bases outside the gene matches: 6. Germline CDR1 reads SNHLY; CDR2 reads FYNNEI. This CDR3 contains 16 residues. CDR3 bases: TGTGCCAGCAGTGAGGGACAGGGGTTCGGGAATCAGCCCCAGCATTTT. It translates to CASSEGQGFGNQPQHF.

V and J are TRBV19 and TRBJ2-1; TRBD2 agrees at 15 bases. The CDR3 sequence is 15 residues long. Germline CDR1 is LNHDA and CDR2 is SQIVND (reference sequence). Trimming at V came to 6 bases and at J to 7 bases, leaving 4 bases not matched to a gene. CDR3 sequence: CASSAGTSGRNEQFF. For the CDR3, the DNA is TGTGCCAGTAGCGCCGGGACTAGCGGGAGGAATGAGCAGTTCTTC.